This T cell receptor beta chain was sequenced during a study of shared clonotypes between healthy human individuals. General study results and limits: Unshared clonotypes carried lower generation probabilities than those common to all four donors.

Using immunoSEQ multiplex PCR, the repertoire was profiled, and TCRdb retains in-frame clones only, with some absent. The sample lists 2 million to 2.5 million clones; roughly 95% were seen once. V gave up 5 bases and J gave up 2 bases, with 17 bases separating them. The CDR3 extends over 15 amino acids. The germline V gene encodes CDR1 SGHRS and CDR2 YFSETQ. Concerning this clone: Antigen specificity is unknown.

The rearrangement links TRBV5-1 to TRBJ2-7; a weak D match, TRBD2 (6 bases). Sequenced material: naive CD4+ T cells sorted from blood. Subset here: CD45RA+ positively selected. This clonotype originated in a man aged 18 to 29 in good health. The CDR3 coding sequence is TGCGCCAGCAGGGAGGCGGGATCAAATGCCTACGAGCAGTACTTC. Translating gives CASREAGSNAYEQYF. Filled out from reference TRBV5-1 and TRBJ2-7, the complete variable domain reads KAGVTQTPRYLIKTRGQQVTLSCSPISGHRSVSWYQQTPGQGLQFLFEYFSETQRNKGNFPGRFSGRQFSNSRSEMNVSTLELGDSALYLCASREAGSNAYEQYFGPGTRLTVT.